The sequence of this T cell receptor beta chain was determined in a study of blood T cell repertoires in COVID-19. Trimming shortened V by 4 bases and J by 2 bases, and 13 bases separated the two germline ends. The V gene's germline CDR1 is SGHDT and CDR2 YYEEEE. This CDR3 has 14 amino acids. In the original workflow: Cell counts per sample came from amplifying reference gene primers. Assay: immunoSEQ multiplex PCR; the TCRdb copy retains only in-frame clones and omits some. That table furnishes V, J and clone size, whereas the DNA furnished D and trimming. Of about 210,000 clones in the sample, 82% were seen once.

This receptor was taken from a woman in her seventies with COVID-19, enrolled during active disease. The J gene is TRBJ2-7, the V gene TRBV5-6; D remains unclear. What was sequenced was peripheral blood. The chain's CDR3 is CASSPTGVPYEQYF. DNA for the CDR3: TGTGCCAGCAGCCCAACCGGAGTTCCCTACGAGCAGTACTTC.